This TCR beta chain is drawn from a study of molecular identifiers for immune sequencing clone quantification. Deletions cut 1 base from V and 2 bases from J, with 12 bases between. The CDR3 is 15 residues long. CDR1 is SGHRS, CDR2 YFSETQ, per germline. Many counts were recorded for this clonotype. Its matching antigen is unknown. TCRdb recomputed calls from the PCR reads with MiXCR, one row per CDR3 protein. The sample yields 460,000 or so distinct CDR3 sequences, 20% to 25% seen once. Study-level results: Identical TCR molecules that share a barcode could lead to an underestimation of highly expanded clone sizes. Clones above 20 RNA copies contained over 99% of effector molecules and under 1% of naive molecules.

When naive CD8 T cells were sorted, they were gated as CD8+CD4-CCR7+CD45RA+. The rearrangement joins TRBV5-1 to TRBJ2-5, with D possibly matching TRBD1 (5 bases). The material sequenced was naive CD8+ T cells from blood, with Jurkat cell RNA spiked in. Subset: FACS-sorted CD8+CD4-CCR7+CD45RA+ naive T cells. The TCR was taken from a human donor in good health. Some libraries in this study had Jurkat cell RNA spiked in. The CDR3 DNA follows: TGCGCCAGCAGCTTGCAGGGTACCCAACAAGAGACCCAGTACTTC. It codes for CASSLQGTQQETQYF.